This T cell receptor (beta chain) was retrieved from a study of patients and donors after allogeneic stem cell transplantation. TCRdb re-called the RT-PCR reads with MiXCR, one entry per CDR3 protein. Among around 2,000 distinct CDR3 sequences listed, approximately 1.5% were seen once. The CDR3 runs 15 residues. This clonotype is categorized as large. The TCR sequence derives from a human donor who was either an allogeneic HSCT recipient or a stem cell or donor lymphocyte infusion donor (not recorded which). It is not recorded whose cells these are; they may come from a transplant donor. V usage is TRBV12-2 and J usage is TRBJ2-3; TRBD1 is the table's D call, not checked against the DNA. TRBV12-2 is classified as a pseudogene. What was sequenced was blood, either unsorted or a sorted T cell fraction (not recorded which). The CDR3 is CASRLKPRLADTQYF. The CDR3 region has the DNA TGCGCAAGTCGCCTTAAACCCCGGTTGGCAGATACGCAGTATTTT.